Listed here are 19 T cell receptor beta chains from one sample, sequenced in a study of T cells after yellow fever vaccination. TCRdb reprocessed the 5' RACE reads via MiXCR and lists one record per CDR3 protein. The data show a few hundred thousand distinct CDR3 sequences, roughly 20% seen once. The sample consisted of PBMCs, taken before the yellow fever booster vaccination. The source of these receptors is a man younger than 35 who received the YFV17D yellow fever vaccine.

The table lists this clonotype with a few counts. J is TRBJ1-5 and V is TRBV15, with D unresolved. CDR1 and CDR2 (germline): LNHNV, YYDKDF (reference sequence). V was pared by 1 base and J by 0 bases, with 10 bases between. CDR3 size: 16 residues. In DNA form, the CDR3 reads TGTGCCACCAGCAGAGTTGACGGAGATAGCAATCAGCCCCAGCATTTT. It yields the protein CATSRVDGDSNQPQHF. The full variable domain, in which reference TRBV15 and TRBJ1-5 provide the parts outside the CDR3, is DAMVIQNPRYQVTQFGKPVTLSCSQTLNHNVMYWYQQKSSQAPKLLFHYYDKDFNNEADTPDNFQSRRPNTSFCFLDIRSPGLGDTAMYLCATSRVDGDSNQPQHFGDGTRLSIL.

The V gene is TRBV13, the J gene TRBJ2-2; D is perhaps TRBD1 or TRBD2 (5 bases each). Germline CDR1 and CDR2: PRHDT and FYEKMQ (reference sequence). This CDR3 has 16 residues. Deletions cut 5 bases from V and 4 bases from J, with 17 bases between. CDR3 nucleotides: TGTGCCAGCAGCGGGCCCCGAGGTGGGGGCACCGGGGAGCTGTTTTTT. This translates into CASSGPRGGGTGELFF. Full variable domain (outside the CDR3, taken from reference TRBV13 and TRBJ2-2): AAGVIQSPRHLIKEKRETATLKCYPIPRHDTVYWYQQGPGQDPQFLISFYEKMQSDKGSIPDRFSAQQFSDYHSELNMSSLELGDSALYFCASSGPRGGGTGELFFGEGSRLTVL.

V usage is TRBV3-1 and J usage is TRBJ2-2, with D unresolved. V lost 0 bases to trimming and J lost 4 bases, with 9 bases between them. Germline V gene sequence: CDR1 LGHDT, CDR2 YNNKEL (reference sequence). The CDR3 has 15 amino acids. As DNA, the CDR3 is TGTGCCAGCAGCCAAGACCTCGACCTCACCGGGGAGCTGTTTTTT. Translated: CASSQDLDLTGELFF.

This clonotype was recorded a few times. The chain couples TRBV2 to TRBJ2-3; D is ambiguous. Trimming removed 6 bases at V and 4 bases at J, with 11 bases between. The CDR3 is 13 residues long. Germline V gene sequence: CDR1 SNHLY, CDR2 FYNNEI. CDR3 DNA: TGTGCCAGCAGGAATTTGGGCGCAGATACGCAGTATTTT. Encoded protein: CASRNLGADTQYF.

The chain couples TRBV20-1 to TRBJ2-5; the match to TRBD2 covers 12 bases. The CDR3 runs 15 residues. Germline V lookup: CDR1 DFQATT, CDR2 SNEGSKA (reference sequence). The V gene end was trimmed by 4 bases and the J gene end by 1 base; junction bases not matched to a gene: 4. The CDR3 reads CSAMTSGGPQETQYF. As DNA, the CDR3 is TGCAGTGCTATGACTAGCGGGGGCCCCCAAGAGACCCAGTACTTC.

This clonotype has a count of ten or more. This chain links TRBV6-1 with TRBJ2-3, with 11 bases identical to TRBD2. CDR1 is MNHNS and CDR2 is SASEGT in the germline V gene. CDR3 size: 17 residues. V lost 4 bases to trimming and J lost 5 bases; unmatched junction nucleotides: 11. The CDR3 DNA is TGTGCCAGCAGTGGCCGTTTGACTAGCGGGGAATTAGATACGCAGTATTTT. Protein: CASSGRLTSGELDTQYF.

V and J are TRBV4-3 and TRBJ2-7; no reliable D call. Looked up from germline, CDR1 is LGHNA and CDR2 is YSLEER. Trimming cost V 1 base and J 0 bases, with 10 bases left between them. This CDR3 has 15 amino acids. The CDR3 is CASSQVTVGSYEQYF. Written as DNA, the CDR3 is TGCGCCAGCAGCCAAGTTACAGTAGGCTCCTACGAGCAGTACTTC.

CDR3 bases: TGCGCCAGCAGCCAAGGGCCGGGGCTGGCCGGATACGAGCAGTACTTC. It specifies CASSQGPGLAGYEQYF. The chain carries TRBV4-1 and TRBJ2-7; the D call may be TRBD1 or TRBD2 (5 bases each). This CDR3 region has 16 residues. Germline values: CDR1 MGHRA, CDR2 YSYEKL. Trimming left V 1 base short and J 4 bases short, with 17 bases between.

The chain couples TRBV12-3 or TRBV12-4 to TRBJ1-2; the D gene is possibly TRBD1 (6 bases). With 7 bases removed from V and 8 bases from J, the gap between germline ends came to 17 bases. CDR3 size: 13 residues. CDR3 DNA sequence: TGTGCCAGCACCACGGTCGGGGGCGGCGGCTACACCTTC. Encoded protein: CASTTVGGGGYTF.

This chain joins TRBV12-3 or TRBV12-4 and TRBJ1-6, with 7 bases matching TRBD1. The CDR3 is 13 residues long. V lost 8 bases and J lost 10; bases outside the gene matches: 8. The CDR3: CASGPQGVSPLHF. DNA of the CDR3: TGTGCCAGCGGCCCTCAGGGGGTCTCACCCCTCCACTTT.

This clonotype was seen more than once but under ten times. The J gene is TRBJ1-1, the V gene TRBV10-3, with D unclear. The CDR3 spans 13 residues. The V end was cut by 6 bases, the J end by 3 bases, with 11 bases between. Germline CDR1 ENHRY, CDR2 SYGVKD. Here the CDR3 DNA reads TGTGCCATCAGAGCGCGGTTTGACACTGAAGCTTTCTTT. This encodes CAIRARFDTEAFF.

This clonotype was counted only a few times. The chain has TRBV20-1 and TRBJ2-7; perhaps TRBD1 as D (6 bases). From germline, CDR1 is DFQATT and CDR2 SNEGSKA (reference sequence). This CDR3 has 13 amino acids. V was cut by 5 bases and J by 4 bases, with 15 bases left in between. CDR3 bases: TGCAGTGCTGGGGGCCCCGTATCATACGAGCAGTACTTC. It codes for CSAGGPVSYEQYF.

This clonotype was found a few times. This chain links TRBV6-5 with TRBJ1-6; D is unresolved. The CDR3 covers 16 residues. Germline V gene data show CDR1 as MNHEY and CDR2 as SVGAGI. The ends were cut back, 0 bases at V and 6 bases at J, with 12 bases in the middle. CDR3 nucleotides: TGTGCCAGCAGTTACTCGATGTTGTCCGGTAATTCACCCCTCCACTTT. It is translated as CASSYSMLSGNSPLHF.

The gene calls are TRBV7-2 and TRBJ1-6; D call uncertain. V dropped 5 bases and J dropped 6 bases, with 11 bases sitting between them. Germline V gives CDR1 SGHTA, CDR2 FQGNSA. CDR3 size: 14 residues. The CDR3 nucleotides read TGTGCCAGCAGCCTTAACTTCGCTAATTCACCCCTCCACTTT. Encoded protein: CASSLNFANSPLHF.

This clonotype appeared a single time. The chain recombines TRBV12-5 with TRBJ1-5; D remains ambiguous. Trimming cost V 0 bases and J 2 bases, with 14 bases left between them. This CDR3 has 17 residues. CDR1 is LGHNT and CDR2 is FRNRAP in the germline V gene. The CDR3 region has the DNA TGTGCTAGTGGTTTGGTAATAGGCGTTTCGGGCAATCAGCCCCAGCATTTT. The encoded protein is CASGLVIGVSGNQPQHF. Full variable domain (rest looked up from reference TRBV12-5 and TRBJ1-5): DARVTQTPRHKVTEMGQEVTMRCQPILGHNTVFWYRQTMMQGLELLAYFRNRAPLDDSGMPKDRFSAEMPDATLATLKIQPSEPRDSAVYFCASGLVIGVSGNQPQHFGDGTRLSIL.

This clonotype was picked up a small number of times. The CDR3 is CASSPNWGAFDTF. CDR3 bases: TGTGCCAGCAGCCCCAACTGGGGGGCATTCGACACCTTC. The J gene is TRBJ1-2, the V gene TRBV7-8; D perhaps matches TRBD1 (6 bases). Per the germline V gene, CDR1 is SGHVS and CDR2 is FQNEAQ. This CDR3 contains 13 residues. V gave up 5 bases and J gave up 12 bases, with 19 bases separating them.

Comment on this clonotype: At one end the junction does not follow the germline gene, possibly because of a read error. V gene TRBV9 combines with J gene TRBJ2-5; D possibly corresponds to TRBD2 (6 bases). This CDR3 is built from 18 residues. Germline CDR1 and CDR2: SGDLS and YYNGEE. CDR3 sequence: CASSGEEVGAWNHETQYF. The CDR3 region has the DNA TGTGCCAGCAGCGGGGAGGAAGTCGGGGCCTGGAACCATGAGACCCAGTACTTC.

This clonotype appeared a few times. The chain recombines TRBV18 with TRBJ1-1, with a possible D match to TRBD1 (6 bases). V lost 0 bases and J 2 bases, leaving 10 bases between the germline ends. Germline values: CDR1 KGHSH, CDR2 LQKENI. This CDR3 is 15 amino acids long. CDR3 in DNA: TGTGCCAGCTCACCACCGACAGGTCCTAACACTGAAGCTTTCTTT. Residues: CASSPPTGPNTEAFF.

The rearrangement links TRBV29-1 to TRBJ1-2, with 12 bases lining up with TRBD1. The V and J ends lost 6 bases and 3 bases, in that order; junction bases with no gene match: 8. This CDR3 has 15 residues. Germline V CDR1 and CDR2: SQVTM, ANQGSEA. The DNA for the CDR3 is TGCAGCGTGAAGAGGGGGACAGGGGGCTACTATGGCTACACCTTC. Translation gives CSVKRGTGGYYGYTF.